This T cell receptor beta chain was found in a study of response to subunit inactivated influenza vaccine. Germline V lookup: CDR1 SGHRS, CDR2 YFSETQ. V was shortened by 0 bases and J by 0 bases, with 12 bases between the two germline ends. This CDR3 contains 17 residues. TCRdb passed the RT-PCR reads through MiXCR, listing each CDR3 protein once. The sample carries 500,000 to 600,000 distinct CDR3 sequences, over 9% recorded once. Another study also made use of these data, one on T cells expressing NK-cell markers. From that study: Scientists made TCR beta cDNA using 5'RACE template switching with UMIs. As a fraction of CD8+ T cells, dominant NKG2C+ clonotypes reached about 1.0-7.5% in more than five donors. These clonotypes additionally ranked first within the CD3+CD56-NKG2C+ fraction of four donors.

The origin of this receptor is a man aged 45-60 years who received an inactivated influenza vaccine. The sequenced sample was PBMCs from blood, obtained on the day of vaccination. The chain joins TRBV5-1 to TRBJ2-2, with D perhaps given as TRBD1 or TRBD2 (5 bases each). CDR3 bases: TGCGCCAGCAGCTTGGCCGGGACGGCAACGAACACCGGGGAGCTGTTTTTT. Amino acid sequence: CASSLAGTATNTGELFF.